A selection of T cell receptor beta chains follows, all from one sample in a study of post-analysis software for immune sequencing data. A single record per CDR3 protein comes from TCRdb applying MiXCR to the PCR reads. This table has 750,000 to 950,000 distinct CDR3 sequences, 35% to 55% appearing once. The material sequenced was blood. Receptor source: a girl between 10 and 17 years old with multiple sclerosis. The CDR3 runs from the conserved cysteine through the conserved F or W. D genes are given only for firm matches. A row's size may be missing; if present it is once, few, many or a size class.

TRBJ1-2 | TRBV30 | TRBD1 | NA | CAWRATGGGYTF | TGTGCCTGGAGGGCGACAGGGGGTGGCTACACCTTC
TRBJ2-7 | TRBV12-3/TRBV12-4 | NA | few | CASSAAGYEQYF | TGTGCCAGCAGTGCCGCGGGCTACGAGCAGTACTTC
TRBJ1-1 | TRBV7-8 | NA | NA | CASTVGGGGTEAFF | TGTGCCAGCACGGTGGGGGGCGGAGGCACTGAAGCTTTCTTT
TRBJ2-3 | TRBV5-1 | NA | NA | CASSPWDGSTDTQYF | TGCGCCAGCAGCCCCTGGGACGGGAGCACAGATACGCAGTATTTT
TRBJ2-1 | TRBV20-1 | TRBD1 | NA | CSALDRAEQFF | TGCAGTGCCTTAGACAGGGCTGAGCAGTTCTTC
TRBJ2-7 | TRBV20-1 | NA | NA | CSATRDSGYEQYF | TGCAGTGCTACCAGGGACTCGGGGTACGAGCAGTACTTC
TRBJ2-7 | TRBV11-1 | NA | many | CASSLESFPNEQYF | TGTGCCAGCAGCTTAGAGTCGTTTCCGAACGAGCAGTACTTC
TRBJ2-7 | TRBV12-3/TRBV12-4 | NA | NA | CASSFSLTGYEQYF | TGTGCCAGCAGTTTCTCCCTCACAGGCTACGAGCAGTACTTC
TRBJ2-5 | TRBV3-1 | NA | NA | CASSHSGYQETQYF | TGTGCCAGCAGCCATAGCGGCTACCAAGAGACCCAGTACTTC
TRBJ2-1 | TRBV20-1 | TRBD2 | NA | CSARDLRRREGGDEQFF | TGCAGTGCTAGAGATCTTAGGAGGCGGGAGGGGGGAGACGAGCAGTTCTTC
TRBJ2-7 | TRBV15 | NA | NA | CATSREADRYEQYF | TGTGCCACCAGCAGAGAGGCAGACCGCTACGAGCAGTACTTC
TRBJ1-2 | TRBV6-1 | TRBD1 | NA | CASSEDRVYGYTF | TGTGCCAGCAGTGAGGACAGGGTCTATGGCTACACCTTC
TRBJ2-1 | TRBV20-1 | NA | NA | CSATKDAPHYNEQFF | TGCAGTGCTACCAAGGACGCTCCCCACTACAATGAGCAGTTCTTC
TRBJ2-1 | TRBV4-2 | NA | few | CASSPAETYNEQFF | TGTGCCAGCAGCCCAGCGGAGACCTACAATGAGCAGTTCTTC
TRBJ2-5 | TRBV12-3/TRBV12-4 | TRBD1 | few | CASTQQGMVETQYF | TGTGCCAGCACCCAACAGGGGATGGTGGAGACCCAGTACTTC
TRBJ2-7 | TRBV6-6 | NA | NA | CASSYSSGGGEQYF | TGTGCCAGCAGTTACTCGTCAGGGGGGGGAGAGCAGTACTTC
TRBJ2-7 | TRBV20-1 | NA | NA | CSARDRFSYEQYF | TGCAGTGCTAGAGACCGGTTCTCGTACGAGCAGTACTTC
TRBJ2-3 | TRBV20-1 | NA | NA | CSASGPSGVDTQYF | TGCAGTGCCTCCGGGCCATCGGGCGTCGATACGCAGTATTTT
TRBJ1-2 | TRBV7-2 | NA | NA | CASSLLRDGYTF | TGTGCCAGCAGCTTGCTCCGGGATGGCTACACCTTC
TRBJ1-1 | TRBV29-1 | NA | NA | CSVVDPMNTEAFF | TGCAGCGTTGTAGACCCCATGAACACTGAAGCTTTCTTT
TRBJ2-7 | TRBV12-3/TRBV12-4 | NA | NA | CASSRAPYEQYF | TGTGCCAGCAGTAGAGCCCCCTACGAGCAGTACTTC
TRBJ2-1 | TRBV12-3/TRBV12-4 | NA | NA | CASGGGQNLYNEQFF | TGTGCCAGCGGGGGGGGACAGAACCTCTACAATGAGCAGTTCTTC
TRBJ2-3 | TRBV18 | NA | NA | CASSPPGTSSTDTQYF | TGTGCCAGCTCACCACCGGGAACATCTAGCACAGATACGCAGTATTTT
TRBJ2-7 | TRBV12-3/TRBV12-4 | TRBD2 | NA | CASSFGAGVISYEQYF | TGTGCCAGCAGTTTCGGAGCGGGAGTGATCTCCTACGAGCAGTACTTC
TRBJ2-3 | TRBV6-1 | TRBD2 | NA | CASSRYLLAGVPDTQYF | TGTGCCAGCAGTCGGTACCTACTAGCGGGAGTGCCAGATACGCAGTATTTT
TRBJ2-1 | TRBV29-1 | NA | NA | CSVQGATSYNEQFF | TGCAGCGTTCAAGGGGCCACCTCTTACAATGAGCAGTTCTTC
TRBJ2-7 | TRBV6-6 | TRBD2 | NA | CASQGSGRAKDEQYF | TGTGCCAGCCAGGGCAGCGGGAGGGCCAAGGACGAGCAGTACTTC
TRBJ2-7 | TRBV5-6 | NA | NA | CASSLGGYPTYEQYF | TGTGCCAGCAGCTTGGGGGGGTACCCCACCTACGAGCAGTACTTC
TRBJ2-5 | TRBV6-1 | NA | NA | CASSLELVQETQYF | TGTGCCAGCAGTCTAGAGCTAGTTCAAGAGACCCAGTACTTC
TRBJ1-2 | TRBV9 | NA | NA | CASSVASRGYTF | TGTGCCAGCAGCGTAGCCTCCCGGGGCTACACCTTC
TRBJ2-3 | TRBV20-1 | TRBD2 | NA | CSGKKAGSADTQYF | TGCAGTGGCAAGAAAGCGGGATCGGCAGATACGCAGTATTTT
TRBJ2-1 | TRBV7-9 | TRBD1 | NA | CASSLSANRGQTRRDEQFF | TGTGCCAGCAGCTTAAGCGCAAACAGGGGACAAACCCGGCGGGATGAGCAGTTCTTC
TRBJ2-5 | TRBV12-3/TRBV12-4 | TRBD2 | NA | CASSLQASGILGETQYF | TGTGCCAGCAGTTTACAGGCTAGCGGTATCTTGGGGGAGACCCAGTACTTC
TRBJ1-5 | TRBV20-1 | TRBD1 | NA | CSARSRGRESNQPQHF | TGCAGTGCTAGATCCAGGGGGCGAGAAAGCAATCAGCCCCAGCATTTT
TRBJ2-5 | TRBV27 | NA | NA | CASSSLIGRETQYF | TGTGCCAGCAGTTCCCTCATTGGACGGGAGACCCAGTACTTC
TRBJ2-6 | TRBV20-1 | NA | NA | CSASERLSGANVLTF | TGCAGTGCTAGCGAGCGGCTCTCTGGGGCCAACGTCCTGACTTTC
TRBJ1-6 | TRBV21-1 | NA | NA | CASSKESSTSGNSPLHF | TGTGCCAGCAGCAAAGAGTCTAGTACCTCGGGGAATTCACCCCTCCACTTT
TRBJ2-3 | TRBV24-1 | TRBD2 | few | CATSDRTSGNTDTQYF | TGTGCCACCAGTGATCGGACTAGCGGCAACACAGATACGCAGTATTTT
TRBJ1-2 | TRBV29-1 | NA | NA | CSVEASHGYTF | TGCAGCGTTGAAGCCTCGCATGGCTACACCTTC
TRBJ2-5 | TRBV7-2 | TRBD2 | NA | CASSWVAREGETQYF | TGTGCCAGCAGCTGGGTGGCGCGGGAGGGAGAGACCCAGTACTTC
TRBJ2-3 | TRBV5-1 | NA | NA | CASSFTRATTDTQYF | TGCGCCAGCAGCTTCACAAGGGCCACCACAGATACGCAGTATTTT
TRBJ2-7 | TRBV20-1 | TRBD1 | NA | CSARGRDRGEYF | TGCAGTGCTAGAGGCCGGGACAGGGGAGAGTACTTC
TRBJ2-7 | TRBV6-2/TRBV6-3 | NA | few | CASSHTREQYF | TGTGCCAGCAGTCACACTCGGGAGCAGTACTTC
TRBJ2-7 | TRBV4-3 | NA | NA | CASSQDHGDHSSYEQYF | TGCGCCAGCAGCCAAGATCACGGGGACCACTCCTCCTACGAGCAGTACTTC
TRBJ2-7 | TRBV16 | NA | NA | CASSPTHGGPSYEQYF | TGTGCCAGCAGCCCAACCCACGGGGGGCCCTCCTACGAGCAGTACTTC
TRBJ2-3 | TRBV7-9 | NA | NA | CASSFQKTDTQYF | TGTGCCAGCAGCTTTCAGAAAACAGATACGCAGTATTTT
TRBJ1-2 | TRBV9 | TRBD1 | few | CASSGADRSSYGYTF | TGTGCCAGCAGCGGAGCGGACAGGAGCTCCTATGGCTACACCTTC
TRBJ2-7 | TRBV20-1 | TRBD1 | NA | CSWTGASSYEQYF | TGCAGCTGGACAGGGGCAAGCTCCTACGAGCAGTACTTC